Listed here is a single T cell receptor (beta chain). Its antigen remains unidentified. Nothing much larger sits one base from this clone, and base qualities are not available. The germline ends are 15 bases apart after V is trimmed by 4 bases and J by 2 bases. As encoded in the germline V gene, CDR1 is SGHTA while CDR2 is FQGNSA. The cysteine opens and the phenylalanine closes a CDR3 of 15 amino acids. Only CDR3 DNA remains: 45 bases, in frame from the first base. Participants in the prospective study were aged roughly 18 to 95 years, lived in 20 to 30 United States geographic areas, and enrolled through a virtual design. Cohort assignment in the prospective study relied on participant-reported clinical history from a screening survey and a study questionnaire. Recovered participants in ImmuneRACE Cohort 3 were defined as having two consecutive negative NP/OP PCR tests, clearance from a healthcare professional, or resolution of symptoms. Each participant in the prospective study had whole blood, serum and a nasopharyngeal or oropharyngeal swab collected by mobile phlebotomists. Additional blood draws and questionnaires over an approximately 2-month period could optionally be provided by prospective study participants. Before DNA extraction, blood samples from the prospective study were shipped at room temperature or frozen.

TCRbeta CDR3 regions were amplified from genomic DNA by means of the immunoSEQ Assay, a bias-controlled multiplex PCR. Per the authors' processing: The number of nucleated cells in each sample was estimated from the amplification of reference gene primers within the assay. To quantify the absolute abundance of each unique TCRbeta CDR3 rearrangement, sequence reads were collapsed and filtered. Productive Simpson clonality was computed per sample as the square root of Simpson's diversity index over productive rearrangements. TCRdb carries this immuneACCESS record with in-frame sequences only. Its versions omit some clonotypes, under half of them owing to an unresolved V gene in the studies checked, with the rest unexplained. The D gene and trimming were derived from the DNA, and the V and J assignments and clone size from that table. The sample data list approximately 270,000 clones, and 80% to 90% of these were observed just once. In total, the top ten clones hold 1.5% to 2% of the sample.

This sample was taken from a study of blood T cell repertoires in COVID-19 (dated by TCRdb to about 2020). With respect to the entire study: The collaborator samples originated in the United States, Italy and Spain and spanned the acute and convalescent phases of COVID-19. Samples came from the ongoing ImmuneRACE study (first 160 participants) plus 1,254 subjects from 6 global collaborators. Where available, HLA class I and class II types were obtained from metadata supplied by the sample provider rather than from assay-based typing. The dataset comprised deeply sampled blood TCRbeta repertoires from subjects exposed to, actively infected with, or recovered from COVID-19. A freely available public database, intended as a resource for researchers studying the immune response to SARS-CoV-2, is where the repertoires were released. The material from the prospective study consisted of cDNA or gDNA derived from T cells, B-cell-depleted T cells, or PBMCs. The sample metadata nearly always contained a de-identified subject ID, COVID-19 status, age in years and sex. The full study reports these points: The amount of clinical and demographic metadata varied by source and participant and was provided uncurated.

Material: PBMCs or T cells enriched from blood (not recorded which). The V and J segments used are TRBV7-2 and TRBJ2-7, with TRBD2 perhaps the D gene, on 7 matching bases. The TCR was taken from a woman aged 45-65 years who had recovered from COVID-19. The CDR3 protein: CASSSGGQTPYEQYF. The nucleotide sequence is TGTGCCAGCAGCTCCGGGGGGCAAACCCCCTACGAGCAGTACTTC. The CDR3, completed at both ends by the reference TRBV7-2 and TRBJ2-7 genes, gives the full variable domain GAGVSQSPSNKVTEKGKDVELRCDPISGHTALYWYRQSLGQGLEFLIYFQGNSAPDKSGLPSDRFSAERTGGSVSTLTIQRTQQEDSAVYLCASSSGGQTPYEQYFGPGTRLTVT.